What follows are 5 T cell receptor beta chains derived from one specimen sequenced in a study of blood T cell repertoires in COVID-19. Measured with immunoSEQ multiplex PCR; TCRdb has only the in-frame clones, and not every one. The data contain about 300,000 clones, around 88% of them singletons. The sequenced sample was peripheral blood. These receptors all come from a woman aged 30 to 39 who had recovered from COVID-19.

J is TRBJ1-5 and V is TRBV27, with D maybe TRBD1 (6 bases). CDR3 length: 14 amino acids. Germline V gene sequence: CDR1 MNHEY, CDR2 SMNVEV (reference sequence). V was shortened by 1 base and J by 2 bases, with 6 bases between the two germline ends. This chain's CDR3 is CASSLYRGNQPQHF. In DNA, the CDR3 is TGTGCCAGCAGTTTATACAGGGGCAATCAGCCCCAGCATTTT.

This clone was recorded once. The chain has TRBV7-3 and TRBJ1-2; TRBD1 might be the D (6 bases). There are 13 residues in the CDR3. CDR1 and CDR2 from the germline V gene are SGHTA and FQGTGA. Between the trimmed V and J ends, which lost 2 bases and 6 bases, there was a span of 10 bases. CDR3 DNA sequence: TGTGCCAGCAGCTTAGTAGGGGGAGATGGCTACACCTTC. Translating it yields CASSLVGGDGYTF. The full variable domain, in which reference TRBV7-3 and TRBJ1-2 provide the parts outside the CDR3, is GAGVSQTPSNKVTEKGKYVELRCDPISGHTALYWYRQSLGQGPEFLIYFQGTGAADDSGLPNDRFFAVRPEGSVSTLKIQRTERGDSAVYLCASSLVGGDGYTFGSGTRLTVV.

The chain carries TRBV12-3 or TRBV12-4 and TRBJ2-5; 9 bases agree with TRBD2. Germline trimming cut 6 bases from V and 4 bases from J; bases unmatched to any gene: 3. The CDR3 sequence is 13 residues long. CDR3 DNA: TGTGCCAGCAGGCGGGGGGGACGAGAGACCCAGTACTTC. It codes for CASRRGGRETQYF.

Written as DNA, the CDR3 is TGTGCCAGCAGAACAGGGGGCGCGAGCACCGGGGAGCTGTTTTTT. Translating gives CASRTGGASTGELFF. The rearrangement joins TRBV2 to TRBJ2-2, with 9 bases lining up with TRBD1. CDR1 is SNHLY, CDR2 FYNNEI, per germline. The V segment lost 6 bases and the J segment 4 bases; nucleotides outside the gene matches: 6. The CDR3 has 15 residues.

V gene TRBV3-1 (or the pseudogene TRBV3-2) combines with J gene TRBJ2-2; TRBD1 matches 7 bases. The germline CDR1 and CDR2 sequences are LGHDT and YNNKEL (reference sequence). The CDR3 is 16 amino acids. With V trimmed by 2 bases and J by 2 bases, 5 bases remained unmatched. The chain's CDR3 is CASSQRQGVNTGELFF. DNA for the CDR3: TGTGCCAGCAGCCAACGCCAGGGGGTCAACACCGGGGAGCTGTTTTTT.